A selection of T cell receptor beta chains follows, all from one sample in a study of T cell responses to AZD1222 COVID-19 vaccine. The protocol was immunoSEQ multiplex PCR, while the TCRdb copy is restricted to in-frame clones and leaves out a portion. The table shows over 45,000 clones, with approximately 90% occurring only once. The specimen was peripheral blood, collected on day 0 of AZD1222 vaccination. These receptors were obtained from an adult in good health. CDR3s include the opening cysteine and the closing phenylalanine or tryptophan. The D gene is left open where the match is weak. Clone size is stated in some rows and not others, as once, few, many or a class when expanded.

v_gene: TRBV18; d_gene: .; abundance: .; j_gene: TRBJ1-5; CDR3aa: CASSREQGGGNQPQHF; CDR3nt: TGTGCCAGCTCCCGCGAACAGGGTGGAGGCAATCAGCCCCAGCATTTT
v_gene: TRBV7-9; d_gene: .; abundance: .; j_gene: TRBJ2-1; CDR3aa: CASSAPGTSYNEQFF; CDR3nt: TGTGCCAGCAGCGCCCCCGGGACGAGCTACAATGAGCAGTTCTTC
v_gene: TRBV4-1; d_gene: .; abundance: .; j_gene: TRBJ2-2; CDR3aa: CASSQGGISGTGELFF; CDR3nt: TGCGCCAGCAGCCAAGGGGGAATATCTGGGACCGGGGAGCTGTTTTTT
v_gene: TRBV5-1; d_gene: .; abundance: .; j_gene: TRBJ1-5; CDR3aa: CASSLEGTVNQPQHF; CDR3nt: TGCGCCAGCAGCTTGGAGGGGACGGTGAATCAGCCCCAGCATTTT
v_gene: TRBV7-3; d_gene: .; abundance: .; j_gene: TRBJ1-6; CDR3aa: CARNAGGCEDSPLHF; CDR3nt: TGTGCCCGCAACGCCGGGGGTTGTGAAGATTCACCCCTCCACTTT
v_gene: TRBV9; d_gene: TRBD2; abundance: .; j_gene: TRBJ2-7; CDR3aa: CASSDGLAGAYEQYF; CDR3nt: TGTGCCAGCAGCGACGGACTAGCGGGGGCCTACGAGCAGTACTTC
v_gene: TRBV13; d_gene: .; abundance: .; j_gene: TRBJ1-1; CDR3aa: CASSFTRGTEAFF; CDR3nt: TGTGCCAGCAGCTTCACCAGGGGCACTGAAGCTTTCTTT
v_gene: TRBV5-5; d_gene: .; abundance: .; j_gene: TRBJ1-6; CDR3aa: CASSSTSQGNSPLHF; CDR3nt: TGTGCCAGCAGCTCAACCTCGCAGGGGAATTCACCCCTCCACTTT
v_gene: TRBV7-2; d_gene: TRBD1; abundance: .; j_gene: TRBJ2-7; CDR3aa: CASSLQQGPYEQYF; CDR3nt: TGTGCCAGCTCCTTACAACAGGGGCCCTACGAGCAGTACTTC
v_gene: TRBV19; d_gene: .; abundance: .; j_gene: TRBJ1-5; CDR3aa: CASSSSTGMVNQPQHF; CDR3nt: TGTGCCAGTAGTTCATCCACAGGGATGGTAAATCAGCCCCAGCATTTT
v_gene: TRBV5-1; d_gene: TRBD1; abundance: .; j_gene: TRBJ2-3; CDR3aa: CASHDESGQGSNF; CDR3nt: TGCGCCAGCCACGACGAGTCGGGACAGGGGTCGAATTTT
v_gene: TRBV6-5; d_gene: .; abundance: once; j_gene: TRBJ2-5; CDR3aa: CASSRGRAGETQYF; CDR3nt: TGTGCCAGCAGCCGTGGTAGGGCCGGGGAGACCCAGTACTTC
v_gene: TRBV5-5; d_gene: TRBD2; abundance: once; j_gene: TRBJ2-1; CDR3aa: CASSALRTSGGHEQFF; CDR3nt: TGTGCCAGCAGCGCCCTCCGGACTAGCGGGGGTCATGAGCAGTTCTTC
v_gene: TRBV5-1; d_gene: .; abundance: .; j_gene: TRBJ2-1; CDR3aa: CASSLVPGENNEQFF; CDR3nt: TGCGCCAGCAGCTTGGTCCCGGGGGAGAACAATGAGCAGTTCTTC
v_gene: TRBV5-6; d_gene: TRBD1; abundance: .; j_gene: TRBJ1-1; CDR3aa: CASSLGGAGTEAFF; CDR3nt: TGTGCCAGCAGCTTAGGGGGCGCGGGGACTGAAGCTTTCTTT
v_gene: TRBV19; d_gene: .; abundance: .; j_gene: TRBJ1-1; CDR3aa: CASKGTEAFF; CDR3nt: TGTGCCAGTAAAGGTACTGAAGCTTTCTTT
v_gene: TRBV11-2; d_gene: TRBD2; abundance: .; j_gene: TRBJ2-5; CDR3aa: CASSLLAGGQETQYF; CDR3nt: TGTGCCAGCAGCTTACTAGCGGGGGGACAAGAGACCCAGTACTTC
v_gene: TRBV4-1; d_gene: .; abundance: .; j_gene: TRBJ1-5; CDR3aa: CASSQGGNQPQHF; CDR3nt: TGCGCCAGCAGCCAAGGGGGGAATCAGCCCCAGCATTTT
v_gene: TRBV3-1/TRBV3-2; d_gene: .; abundance: .; j_gene: TRBJ2-1; CDR3aa: CASSQTSRDEQFF; CDR3nt: TGTGCCAGCAGCCAAACTAGCAGGGATGAGCAGTTCTTC
v_gene: TRBV3-1/TRBV3-2; d_gene: .; abundance: few; j_gene: TRBJ2-7; CDR3aa: CASSHLEREQYF; CDR3nt: TGTGCCAGCAGCCACTTAGAGCGGGAGCAGTACTTC
v_gene: TRBV9; d_gene: TRBD2; abundance: few; j_gene: TRBJ2-2; CDR3aa: CASSVGAGGPGELFF; CDR3nt: TGTGCCAGCAGCGTAGGAGCGGGGGGCCCCGGGGAGCTGTTTTTT
v_gene: TRBV6-4; d_gene: .; abundance: .; j_gene: TRBJ1-3; CDR3aa: CASSDSMRQSSSGNTIYF; CDR3nt: TGTGCCAGCAGTGACTCCATGAGACAGTCAAGCTCTGGAAACACCATATATTTT
v_gene: TRBV19; d_gene: .; abundance: .; j_gene: TRBJ1-1; CDR3aa: CASRIGGMNTEAFF; CDR3nt: TGTGCCAGTAGGATCGGGGGGATGAACACTGAAGCTTTCTTT
v_gene: TRBV6-6; d_gene: TRBD1; abundance: once; j_gene: TRBJ2-7; CDR3aa: CASRAGGEQYF; CDR3nt: TGTGCCAGCAGGGCAGGGGGCGAGCAGTACTTC
v_gene: TRBV7-8; d_gene: .; abundance: .; j_gene: TRBJ1-6; CDR3aa: CASSLRASRGANNSPLHF; CDR3nt: TGTGCCAGCAGCTTACGGGCCTCCAGGGGAGCTAATAATTCACCCCTCCACTTT